This TCR beta chain is drawn from a study of blood T cell repertoires in COVID-19. Overall study: Researchers got acute and convalescent COVID-19 samples from the United States, Italy and Spain.

Per germline, CDR1 MGHRA and CDR2 YSYEKL. The CDR3 covers 16 residues. V lost 1 base and J lost 4; bases outside the gene matches: 7. This clone was detected only once. Per the authors' pipeline: How many nucleated cells were present was estimated from reference gene primer amplification. TCRdb's table, derived via immunoSEQ multiplex PCR, lists solely in-frame clones and lacks some. For V, J and clone size, that table is used; D and trimming come from the DNA. Of roughly 86,000 clones detected, roughly 84% appear once; the ten largest clones hold around 6.5%. The chain recombines TRBV4-1 with TRBJ1-3, with 7 bases aligning to TRBD1. The receptor was isolated from a man in his sixties with acute or convalescent COVID-19. Material for sequencing was peripheral blood. The CDR3 here is CASSQGKGGLGNTIYF. The CDR3 DNA sequence: TGCGCCAGCAGCCAAGGAAAAGGGGGCCTCGGAAACACCATATATTTT.